This T cell receptor (beta chain) was captured by sequencing in a study of T-cell memory formation after mild COVID-19. Overall study results and limits: While clones contracting from day 15 to 85 were balanced between CD4 and CD8, later expanders leaned CD4+. Pre-infection memory showed some responding clones, and this suggested that cross-reactive memory joined. Contracting CD8+ clones were enriched in EMRA, CD4+ mainly in CM and EM.

The length of the CDR3 is 15 residues. V lost 3 bases, J lost 7 bases, and 16 bases lay in between. Germline CDR1 MNHNY, CDR2 SVGAGI (reference sequence). One entry per CDR3 protein, called by TCRdb with MiXCR from the 5' RACE reads. The profile shows 240,000 or so distinct CDR3 sequences, over 8.5% of them singletons. Comment on this clonotype: What it binds is unknown.

The TCR sequence derives from a man in his late teens or twenties who had mild COVID-19 (a few samples of this study predate the infection). Cell type and time point are not known. The chain couples TRBV6-6 to TRBJ1-5; maybe TRBD1 (5 bases). Sequenced input: PBMCs or a T cell subset sorted from them (not recorded which). In DNA, the CDR3 is TGTGCCAGCAGTTATAGGTTAGGGGCACAGCAGCCCCAGCATTTT. Its protein product is CASSYRLGAQQPQHF.